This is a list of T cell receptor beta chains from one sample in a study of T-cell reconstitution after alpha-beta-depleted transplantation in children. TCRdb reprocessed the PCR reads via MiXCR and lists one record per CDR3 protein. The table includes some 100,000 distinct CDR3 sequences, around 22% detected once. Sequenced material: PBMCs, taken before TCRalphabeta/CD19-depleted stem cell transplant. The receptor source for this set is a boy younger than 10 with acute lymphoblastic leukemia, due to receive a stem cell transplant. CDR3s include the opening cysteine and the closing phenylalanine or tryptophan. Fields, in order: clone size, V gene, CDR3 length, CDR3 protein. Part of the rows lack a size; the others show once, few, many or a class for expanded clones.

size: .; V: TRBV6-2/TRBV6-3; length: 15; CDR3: CASSPSRILNTEAFF
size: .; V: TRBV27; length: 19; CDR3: CASSLRGTPLLAGWETQYF
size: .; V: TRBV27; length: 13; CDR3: CASSPTPPIEQYF
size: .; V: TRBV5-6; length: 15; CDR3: CASSGTSGRKETQYF
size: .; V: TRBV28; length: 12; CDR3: CASSLGLREQFF
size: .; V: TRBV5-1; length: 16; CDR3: CASTRLAGGPGETQYF
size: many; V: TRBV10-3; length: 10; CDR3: CASGEGTQYF
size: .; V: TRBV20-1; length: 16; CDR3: CSASYGPGLDGNTIYF
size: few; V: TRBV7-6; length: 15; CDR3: CASSLGTPSYNEQFF
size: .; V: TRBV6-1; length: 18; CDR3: CASSPGPDRGFRNTEAFF
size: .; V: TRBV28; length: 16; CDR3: CASSPRLAGGYNEQFF
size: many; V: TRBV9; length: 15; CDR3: CASSAHRGPGNTIYF
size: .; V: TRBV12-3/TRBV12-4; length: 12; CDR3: CASREGPRTQYF